The present entry profiles one T cell receptor beta chain with its context. Assay used: immunoSEQ multiplex PCR; TCRdb lists only in-frame clones, some missing. The table records more than 350,000 clones, 80% to 90% of them present only once. Germline CDR1 reads SEHNR; CDR2 reads FQNEAQ (reference sequence). V lost 3 bases to trimming and J lost 6 bases, with 17 bases between them. The CDR3 has 16 amino acids. The sample is drawn from a study of blood T cell repertoires in COVID-19. Material for sequencing was PBMCs or T cells enriched from blood (not recorded which). This chain links TRBV7-9 with TRBJ2-2; a possible D gene is TRBD1 (5 bases). The TCR was taken from a woman in her fifties or sixties who had recovered from COVID-19. The CDR3 DNA is TGTGCCAGCAGCTTCGCAACGGGTAGGGGCTCCGGGGAGCTGTTTTTT. Translation gives CASSFATGRGSGELFF.